The subject of this entry is one TCR beta chain. Its matching antigen is unknown. These data originate in a study of beta chain features in type 1 diabetes. Across the study: Patients looked much like healthy donors when it came to age, gender and cell yields. Over all samples combined, around 110 million sorted cells were examined. Study observations and caveats: Sequencing the cDNA could make cells with high TCR expression show up more than they should.

Since all of the isolated RNA was reverse transcribed, expressed TCRB transcripts were what got sequenced. Clones were sequenced by immunoSEQ multiplex PCR, and TCRdb holds only the in-frame ones, with some missing. The table has 250,000 to 350,000 clones, 9.5% to 11% seen once. Naive, central memory, regulatory and stem cell-like memory cells within the CD4+ compartment were sorted using CD45RO/CCR7/CD25/CD127/CD95/CD27. This CDR3 is built from 13 residues. Germline lookup yields CDR1 GTSNPN and CDR2 SVGIG (reference sequence). The V end lost 2 bases, the J end lost 4 bases, and 9 bases lay between the germline ends.

This clonotype was sampled from a woman aged 25 to 39 in good health. This chain joins TRBV30 and TRBJ2-1, with D tentatively TRBD1 (6 bases). Sample: naive CD4+ T cells from blood. The CDR3 region has the DNA TGTGCCTGGAGTAAGGGGGTTTACAATGAGCAGTTCTTC. Its protein is CAWSKGVYNEQFF.